This TCR beta chain was sequenced during a study of shared clonotypes between healthy human individuals. CDR1 SGHTA and CDR2 FQGTGA come from the germline V gene. V gave up 6 bases and J gave up 0 bases; unmatched junction bases: 5. The CDR3 loop spans 14 amino acids. Study-wide results and caveats: Clonotype sharing among donors, it was expected, would be affected by sequencing depth. Among a handful of donors, roughly 5.4% of naive CD4 clonotypes were found in common.

Comments on this clone: Antigen unknown. The sample contains more than one DNA sequence encoding this CDR3.

CD4+ cell separation produced CD45RA+ naive and CD45RA-negative memory subsets. Only in-frame clones appear in the TCRdb table, and some are missing; sequencing was by immunoSEQ multiplex PCR. The table includes 2 million to 2.5 million clones, 93% detected once. The sequenced material came from naive CD4+ T cells from PBMCs. Subset of the sample: CD45RA+ positively selected. The TCR originated in a man younger than 35 in good health. Some clones in this sample may be carry-over from other donors' samples. The genes are TRBV7-3 and TRBJ2-7; 7 positions match TRBD1. CDR3 protein: CASSSTGSSYEQYF. The CDR3 DNA sequence: TGTGCCAGCAGTTCGACAGGGAGCTCCTACGAGCAGTACTTC.